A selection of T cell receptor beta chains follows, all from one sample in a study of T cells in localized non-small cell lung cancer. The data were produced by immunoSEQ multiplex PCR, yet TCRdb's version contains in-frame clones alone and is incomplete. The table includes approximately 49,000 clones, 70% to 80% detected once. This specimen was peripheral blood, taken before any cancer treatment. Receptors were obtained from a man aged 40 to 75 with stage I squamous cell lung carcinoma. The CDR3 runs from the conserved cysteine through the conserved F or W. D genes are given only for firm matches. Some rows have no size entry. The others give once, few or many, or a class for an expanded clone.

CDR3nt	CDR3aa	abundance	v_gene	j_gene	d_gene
TGTGCCAGCAGCTTCAGGTCGGGCACAGATACGCAGTATTTT	CASSFRSGTDTQYF	NA	TRBV7-2	TRBJ2-3	NA
TGTGCCAGCAGCCCCCTAACGGAGCAGTTCTTC	CASSPLTEQFF	NA	TRBV7-9	TRBJ2-1	NA
TGTGCCAGCAGCCAAAGTGGGTTGAATCAGCCCCAGCATTTT	CASSQSGLNQPQHF	NA	TRBV14	TRBJ1-5	NA
TGTGCCAGCAGTGAGGCTTCACCCCTCCACTTT	CASSEASPLHF	NA	TRBV2	TRBJ1-6	NA
TGTGCCAGCAAACGGACTAGCGGGGGAGAGACCCAGTACTTC	CASKRTSGGETQYF	NA	TRBV27	TRBJ2-5	TRBD2
TGTGCCAGCAGTGAGGACAGGACAAACTATGGCTACACCTTC	CASSEDRTNYGYTF	few	TRBV2	TRBJ1-2	TRBD1
TGTGCCAGCAGAGACAGGGGCCCTGAAGCTTTCTTT	CASRDRGPEAFF	few	TRBV19	TRBJ1-1	TRBD1
TGTGCCACCCTCGACAGCTCTAATGAAAAACTGTTTTTT	CATLDSSNEKLFF	NA	TRBV6-5	TRBJ1-4	NA
TGTGCCAGCAGCTTAGCAACCGGGACTAACCATGAGCAGTTCTTC	CASSLATGTNHEQFF	once	TRBV7-7	TRBJ2-1	TRBD2
TGTGCCAGCAGTTTAGCCAGGTCTGAAGCTTTCTTT	CASSLARSEAFF	NA	TRBV28	TRBJ1-1	NA
TGCGCCAGCAGCGGACCGGGCCCCGATGAGCAGTTCTTC	CASSGPGPDEQFF	NA	TRBV5-1	TRBJ2-1	NA
TGTGCCAGCAGCTTAGCCGGCTATAGCAATCAGCCCCAGCATTTT	CASSLAGYSNQPQHF	once	TRBV7-9	TRBJ1-5	NA
TGTGCCAGCAGTATCGGGGGGGGCCGAACAGATACGCAGTATTTT	CASSIGGGRTDTQYF	NA	TRBV28	TRBJ2-3	TRBD2
TGTGCCTGTAACAGAGGTGAAGCTTTCTTT	CACNRGEAFF	once	TRBV30	TRBJ1-1	NA
TGTGCCTGGAAGGCAGTTATTGGGGAAAAACTGTTTTTT	CAWKAVIGEKLFF	NA	TRBV30	TRBJ1-4	NA
TGTGCCAGCAGGACCCCCGGAGGGGGCAGGAACATTCAGTACTTC	CASRTPGGGRNIQYF	NA	TRBV6-5	TRBJ2-4	NA
TGTGCCAGCAGTTACTCGGCAGGAGAAGCTTTCTTT	CASSYSAGEAFF	NA	TRBV6-6	TRBJ1-1	NA
TGTGCCAGCAGTCTCAGGGGAGGTAATGAAAAACTGTTTTTT	CASSLRGGNEKLFF	NA	TRBV6-1	TRBJ1-4	NA
TGTGCCAGCAGCTTATGGACAGGGGGGATTTATGGCTACACCTTC	CASSLWTGGIYGYTF	NA	TRBV5-6	TRBJ1-2	TRBD1
TGTGCCAGCAGCTTGTTGGCGAACACTGAAGCTTTCTTT	CASSLLANTEAFF	NA	TRBV11-2	TRBJ1-1	NA
TGTGCCACCAGCAGAGAGCGACTAGGGGGAGAGACCCAGTACTTC	CATSRERLGGETQYF	few	TRBV15	TRBJ2-5	NA
TGTGCCAGCAGTTTACAGGGAAGGGAGCAGTTCTTC	CASSLQGREQFF	NA	TRBV28	TRBJ2-1	NA
TGTGCCAGCAGCTTAGCGCTGGGGCCAGAGGGCTACACCTTC	CASSLALGPEGYTF	NA	TRBV7-2	TRBJ1-2	NA
TGTGCCTGGAGTCCGGGGGGGTGGGCTTTCTTT	CAWSPGGWAFF	NA	TRBV30	TRBJ1-1	NA
TGCAGCGTGGGGGACTCCGCCCCCGATACGCAGTATTTT	CSVGDSAPDTQYF	NA	TRBV29-1	TRBJ2-3	NA
TGTGCCAGCAGTTTGGAAGGCCAAGGGAACACTGAAGCTTTCTTT	CASSLEGQGNTEAFF	few	TRBV28	TRBJ1-1	NA
TGTGCCAGCAGCTTAGCGTACGGAAATGAAGCTTTCTTT	CASSLAYGNEAFF	NA	TRBV7-9	TRBJ1-1	NA
TGTGCCAGTAGTTCGGTTACCGGGACGGTGGACAATGAGCAGTTCTTC	CASSSVTGTVDNEQFF	NA	TRBV19	TRBJ2-1	NA
TGTGCCAGCAGCTGGGTGCGGGATAGTGGCTACACCTTC	CASSWVRDSGYTF	NA	TRBV7-8	TRBJ1-2	NA